A single sample is the source of the 29 T cell receptor beta chains below, sequenced in a study of PD-L1 blockade in urothelial cancer. Sample time point: pretreatment peripheral blood. Generated by immunoSEQ multiplex PCR, the TCRdb table keeps only in-frame clones and is missing some. Among about 130,000 clones listed, about 88% were seen once. The sequenced sample was PBMCs, obtained around atezolizumab (anti-PD-L1) treatment. All receptors derive from a man between 45 and 60 years old with urothelial cancer.

This clone came up many times. The identical CDR3 is also encoded by other nucleotide sequences in the sample. This rearrangement joins TRBV15 to TRBJ2-1; D might be TRBD2 (7 bases). Germline V gene data show CDR1 as LNHNV and CDR2 as YYDKDF (reference sequence). V was shortened by 5 bases and J by 11 bases, with 13 bases between the two germline ends. CDR3 size: 12 residues. CDR3 bases: TGTGCCACCAGCGAGCAGGGGACTAAGCAGTTCTTC. Translating it yields CATSEQGTKQFF.

This sequence joins TRBV2 and TRBJ1-1; D may be TRBD1 (6 bases). The CDR3 is 14 residues long. With 4 bases removed from V and 1 base from J, the gap between germline ends came to 10 bases. CDR1 and CDR2 from the germline V gene are SNHLY and FYNNEI. CDR3 amino acids: CASSVGHQNTEAFF. DNA of the CDR3: TGTGCCAGCAGTGTGGGACACCAGAACACTGAAGCTTTCTTT.

Written as DNA, the CDR3 is TGTGCCAGCAACCGGGAGGGGGATGAAGCTTTCTTT. Translation: CASNREGDEAFF. The chain recombines TRBV5-4 with TRBJ1-1, with a possible D match to TRBD1 (6 bases). V dropped 6 bases and J dropped 7 bases, with 13 bases sitting between them. The CDR3 is made up of 12 amino acids. Germline V gene lookup returns CDR1 SGHNT and CDR2 YYREEE (reference sequence). The variable domain in full, completed from reference TRBV5-4 and TRBJ1-1, reads ETGVTQSPTHLIKTRGQQVTLRCSSQSGHNTVSWYQQALGQGPQFIFQYYREEENGRGNFPPRFSGLQFPNYSSELNVNALELDDSALYLCASNREGDEAFFGQGTRLTVV.

The chain couples TRBV5-5 to TRBJ2-7; tentative D call: TRBD2 (5 bases). Germline V lookup: CDR1 SGHKS, CDR2 YYEKEE (reference sequence). This CDR3 region has 14 residues. V was cut by 4 bases and J by 6 bases, with 17 bases left in between. The CDR3 coding sequence is TGTGCCAGCAGCCCCTACTCGGGGTTTGGCGAGCAGTACTTC. This sequence encodes CASSPYSGFGEQYF.

This clone was seen more than once but under ten times. This chain joins TRBV5-4 and TRBJ2-1; 11 nucleotides agree with TRBD2. The CDR3 extends over 17 amino acids. Losses at the gene ends were 3 bases for V and 1 base for J; bases not matched to a gene: 6. CDR1 and CDR2 from the germline V gene are SGHNT and YYREEE (reference sequence). CDR3 region: CASSSPGTSGSYNEQFF. For the CDR3, the DNA is TGTGCCAGCAGCTCGCCCGGGACTAGCGGATCCTACAATGAGCAGTTCTTC.

The gene calls are TRBV7-2 and TRBJ2-5; a possible D gene is TRBD1 (5 bases). The CDR3 has 14 amino acids. The germline V gene encodes CDR1 SGHTA and CDR2 FQGNSA. The V end was cut by 4 bases, the J end by 2 bases, with 11 bases between. CDR3 sequence (DNA): TGTGCCAGCAGCTGGGGCAGCGCTCAAGAGACCCAGTACTTC. This translates into CASSWGSAQETQYF.

The CDR3 coding sequence is TGTGCCAGCAGCTCAAGGCGGACAGGGGAAAATGAGCAGTTCTTC. Protein sequence: CASSSRRTGENEQFF. The chain carries TRBV5-5 and TRBJ2-1, with 9 bases fitting TRBD1. The J segment lost 7 bases and the V segment lost 3 bases, leaving 8 bases of the junction unmatched. This CDR3 has 15 residues. CDR1 and CDR2 from the germline V gene are SGHKS and YYEKEE (reference sequence).

This clone appeared a single time. The rearrangement uses TRBV6-6 and TRBJ1-2, with D hard to call. This CDR3 spans 11 amino acids. CDR1 and CDR2 from the germline V gene are MNHNY and SVGAGI (reference sequence). V lost 10 bases and J 2 bases, leaving 8 bases between the germline ends. CDR3 coding DNA: TGTGCCACTACAGAAAACTATGGCTACACCTTC. This encodes CATTENYGYTF.

This chain links TRBV2 with TRBJ1-4; 9 nucleotides agree with TRBD1. Germline V gene lookup returns CDR1 SNHLY and CDR2 FYNNEI. This CDR3 spans 14 amino acids. Losses at the gene ends were 5 bases for V and 5 bases for J; bases not matched to a gene: 3. The CDR3: CASSIQGANEKLFF. The DNA of the CDR3 is TGTGCCAGCAGTATACAGGGGGCGAATGAAAAACTGTTTTTT.

The V gene is TRBV6-1, the J gene TRBJ2-1; no clear D. The CDR3 is 12 amino acids. The ends were cut back, 4 bases at V and 4 bases at J, with 5 bases in the middle. In germline, CDR1 is MNHNS, CDR2 SASEGT. The CDR3 here is CASSVSYNEQFF. CDR3 in DNA: TGTGCCAGCAGTGTTAGTTACAATGAGCAGTTCTTC.

The rearrangement uses TRBV9 and TRBJ1-6; 7 nucleotides align to TRBD1. There are 15 residues in the CDR3. The V and J ends lost 4 bases and 9 bases, in that order; junction bases with no gene match: 10. The germline gives CDR1 SGDLS, CDR2 YYNGEE. The CDR3 spells CASSPRTGFSSPLHF. CDR3 nucleotides: TGTGCCAGCAGCCCGAGGACAGGTTTTAGTTCACCCCTCCACTTT.

The rearrangement uses TRBV7-8 and TRBJ2-1; weak D call: TRBD1 (6 bases). With 6 bases removed from V and 5 bases from J, the gap between germline ends came to 23 bases. Germline V gene sequence: CDR1 SGHVS, CDR2 FQNEAQ. This CDR3 has 17 amino acids. The CDR3 is CASSLVAYGTTNNEQFF. The CDR3 DNA follows: TGTGCCAGCAGTTTGGTGGCCTACGGGACAACTAACAATGAGCAGTTCTTC.

The rearrangement uses TRBV7-2 and TRBJ2-1, with a weak D call TRBD2 (5 bases). The CDR3 totals 15 residues. Germline lookup yields CDR1 SGHTA and CDR2 FQGNSA. Deletions cut 4 bases from V and 3 bases from J, with 13 bases between. The CDR3 nucleotides are TGTGCCAGCAGCTCACCGGAGGTGGGCTACAATGAGCAGTTCTTC. Its protein is CASSSPEVGYNEQFF.

The V call is TRBV5-1, the J call TRBJ1-4; the D gene is possibly TRBD1 (6 bases). CDR3 length: 16 residues. Germline-derived CDR1 and CDR2 are SGHRS and YFSETQ. Trimming took 4 bases from V and 3 from J, leaving 16 bases between them. The CDR3 DNA reads as TGCGCCAGCAGCACCGGACAGCCGTCCGCTAATGAAAAACTGTTTTTT. This gives the protein CASSTGQPSANEKLFF.

CDR3 nucleotides: TGTGCCAGCAGCGCGCCCGACGGGACTAGCGGGCGCAATGAGCAGTTCTTC. Its translation: CASSAPDGTSGRNEQFF. The chain joins TRBV5-4 to TRBJ2-1; 12 nucleotides match TRBD2. Germline loops: CDR1 SGHNT, CDR2 YYREEE (reference sequence). The CDR3 is 17 amino acids. V lost 4 bases, J lost 6 bases, and 11 bases stayed unmatched.

This clone has only a few counts. The chain has TRBV5-1 and TRBJ2-7; perhaps TRBD2 as D (6 bases). Looked up from germline, CDR1 is SGHRS and CDR2 is YFSETQ. The V end lost 0 bases, the J end lost 6 bases, and 13 bases lay between the germline ends. CDR3 length equals 14 residues. CDR3 region: CASSLGGALGEQYF. The CDR3 nucleotides read TGCGCCAGCAGCTTGGGCGGGGCACTGGGCGAGCAGTACTTC.

This chain links TRBV19 with TRBJ2-3, with 7 positions matching TRBD2. V lost 4 bases and J lost 0; bases outside the gene matches: 7. The CDR3 sequence is 16 residues long. CDR1 and CDR2 (germline): LNHDA, SQIVND (reference sequence). CDR3 residues: CASSTRGSGSTDTQYF. The CDR3 DNA sequence: TGTGCCAGTAGTACCCGAGGTAGCGGGAGCACAGATACGCAGTATTTT.

This chain uses TRBV7-2 with TRBJ2-7; 8 bases agree with TRBD2. There are 13 residues in the CDR3. Germline CDR1 SGHTA, CDR2 FQGNSA. V dropped 6 bases and J dropped 0; count of bases not matched to a gene: 1. DNA of the CDR3: TGTGCCAGCAGTCTAGCGGGCTCCTACGAGCAGTACTTC. Protein: CASSLAGSYEQYF.

V usage is TRBV7-2 and J usage is TRBJ2-3; D gene uncertain. CDR3 size: 15 residues. Between the trimmed V and J ends, which lost 1 base and 4 bases, there was a span of 12 bases. Germline lookup yields CDR1 SGHTA and CDR2 FQGNSA. The CDR3 region has the DNA TGTGCCAGCAGCTTAGTCCCCCTTAGAGCAGATACGCAGTATTTT. It is translated as CASSLVPLRADTQYF. The full variable domain, with the rest looked up from reference TRBV7-2 and TRBJ2-3, is GAGVSQSPSNKVTEKGKDVELRCDPISGHTALYWYRQSLGQGLEFLIYFQGNSAPDKSGLPSDRFSAERTGGSVSTLTIQRTQQEDSAVYLCASSLVPLRADTQYFGPGTRLTVL.

The gene calls are TRBV19 and TRBJ1-2; weak D call: TRBD1 (5 bases). The CDR3 extends over 15 amino acids. Germline loops: CDR1 LNHDA, CDR2 SQIVND (reference sequence). The ends were cut back, 6 bases at V and 4 bases at J, with 18 bases in the middle. Written as DNA, the CDR3 is TGTGCCAGTAGGAAAGGAACGGGACTGAGCTATGGCTACACCTTC. Its translation is CASRKGTGLSYGYTF.

The V and J genes are TRBV6-5 and TRBJ2-7; D perhaps matches TRBD1 (6 bases). CDR1 and CDR2 from the germline V gene are MNHEY and SVGAGI. Trimming shortened V by 7 bases and J by 5 bases, and 18 bases separated the two germline ends. The CDR3 is 14 amino acids. The CDR3 DNA reads TGTGCCAGCAATAGGGCAGGGGTCGTCCACGAGCAGTACTTC. Translating gives CASNRAGVVHEQYF.

This chain links TRBV28 with TRBJ1-2; 8 bases map to TRBD1. Germline V gene data show CDR1 as MDHEN and CDR2 as SYDVKM. The CDR3 consists of 14 residues. Losses at the gene ends were 6 bases for V and 5 bases for J; bases not matched to a gene: 8. The CDR3 region is CASSRPGQEYGYTF. The DNA for the CDR3 is TGTGCCAGCAGCCGACCGGGACAGGAATATGGCTACACCTTC.

The V call is TRBV5-5, the J call TRBJ2-3; maybe TRBD1 (7 bases). The V and J ends lost 0 bases and 3 bases respectively, with 23 bases between them. CDR3 length: 19 residues. Germline loops: CDR1 SGHKS, CDR2 YYEKEE (reference sequence). The CDR3 region is CASSLVLLEGATLTDTQYF. The DNA of the CDR3 is TGTGCCAGCAGCTTGGTATTATTGGAGGGGGCAACTCTGACAGATACGCAGTATTTT.

The CDR3 spells CASSEYRVSNQPQHF. The CDR3, as DNA: TGTGCCAGCAGCGAATACAGGGTTAGTAACCAGCCCCAGCATTTT. This chain joins TRBV5-8 and TRBJ1-5; the D gene is possibly TRBD1 (6 bases). Trimming removed 4 bases from V and 7 bases from J, with 18 bases in between. The CDR3 is 15 residues long. Germline V gene sequence: CDR1 SGHTS, CDR2 YDEGEE.

Only one count was recorded for this clone. This chain connects TRBV7-2 to TRBJ2-1; 16 bases line up with TRBD2. This CDR3 contains 17 residues. The V gene's germline CDR1 is SGHTA and CDR2 FQGNSA. V lost 5 bases, J lost 9 bases, and 10 bases stayed unmatched. The CDR3 loop reads CASSTPPGLAGGGEQFF. In DNA, the CDR3 is TGTGCCAGCAGCACACCACCGGGACTAGCGGGAGGGGGTGAGCAGTTCTTC.

This chain joins TRBV18 and TRBJ2-7, with a possible D match to TRBD2 (7 bases). This CDR3 region has 12 residues. V gave up 6 bases and J gave up 6 bases, with 12 bases separating them. Germline CDR1 is KGHSH and CDR2 is LQKENI. For the CDR3, the DNA is TGTGCCAGCTCCACGGGGGGCGTCGAGCAGTACTTC. As protein: CASSTGGVEQYF.

This rearrangement joins TRBV5-1 to TRBJ2-1; 9 bases are a match to TRBD1. Germline V lookup: CDR1 SGHRS, CDR2 YFSETQ. The CDR3 loop spans 15 amino acids. Trimming removed 3 bases from V and 3 bases from J; junction bases left unmatched: 4. CDR3 nucleotide sequence: TGCGCCAGCAGCTCCGGGACAGGGCACTACAATGAGCAGTTCTTC. This gives the protein CASSSGTGHYNEQFF.

The chain employs TRBV20-1 and TRBJ2-7; D ambiguous. V shed 3 bases and J shed 4 bases, with 7 bases lying between them. Per germline, CDR1 DFQATT and CDR2 SNEGSKA (reference sequence). The CDR3 runs to 11 residues. The CDR3 DNA follows: TGCAGTGCTAGCCCAGGTTACGAGCAGTACTTC. This encodes CSASPGYEQYF.

The chain is built from TRBV6-1 and TRBJ2-4; 7 bases align to TRBD1. V dropped 0 bases and J dropped 0; count of bases not matched to a gene: 8. The CDR3 consists of 18 residues. Germline values: CDR1 MNHNS, CDR2 SASEGT. The CDR3 sequence is CASSEARRTGLAKNIQYF. CDR3 bases: TGTGCCAGCAGTGAAGCGCGTAGGACAGGTCTAGCCAAAAACATTCAGTACTTC.